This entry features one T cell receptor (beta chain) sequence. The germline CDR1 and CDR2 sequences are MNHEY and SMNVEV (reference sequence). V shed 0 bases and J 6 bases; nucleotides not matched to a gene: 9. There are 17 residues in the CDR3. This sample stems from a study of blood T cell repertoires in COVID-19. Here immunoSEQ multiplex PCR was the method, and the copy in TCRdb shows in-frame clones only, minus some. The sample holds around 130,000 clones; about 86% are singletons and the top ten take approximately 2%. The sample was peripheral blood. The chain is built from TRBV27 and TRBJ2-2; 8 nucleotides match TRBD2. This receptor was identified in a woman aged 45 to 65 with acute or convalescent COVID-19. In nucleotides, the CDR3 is TGTGCCAGCAGTTTATCTCTACCGGGACTAGGACCCGGGGAGCTGTTTTTT. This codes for CASSLSLPGLGPGELFF.